These T cell receptor beta chains were read from a single sample in a study of shared clonotypes between healthy human individuals. Method: immunoSEQ multiplex PCR; TCRdb's copy keeps in-frame clones and lacks some. The data contain around 600,000 clones, about 98% of them singletons. Sequenced material: naive CD8+ T cells sorted from blood. The receptors shown here come from a man younger than 45 in good health. Each CDR3 is given with its conserved first and last residue. Fields, in order: clone size, D gene, V gene, J gene, CDR3 DNA, CDR3 protein. A D gene is named only where the DNA matches it firmly. Clone size, where shown, is once, few, many, or a class for clones that have expanded.

NA	NA	TRBV27	TRBJ1-5	TGTGCCAGCAGTTTCGGGGGGGCTACGAAGCCCCAGCATTTT	CASSFGGATKPQHF
NA	NA	TRBV11-2	TRBJ2-1	TGTGCCAGCAGCTCCGGATTGGGGCTGTATAATGAGCAGTTCTTC	CASSSGLGLYNEQFF
NA	TRBD1	TRBV28	TRBJ1-5	TGTGCCAGCAGTTTGGACAGGGGATGGAGCAATCAGCCCCAGCATTTT	CASSLDRGWSNQPQHF
NA	NA	TRBV7-9	TRBJ1-2	TGTGCCAGCAGCCCGCGGGGGCAGGACATACCTGGCTACACCTTC	CASSPRGQDIPGYTF
few	NA	TRBV7-8	TRBJ2-1	TGTGCCGTCGGAACGGGTCCCAGCTCCTACAATGAGCAGTTCTTC	CAVGTGPSSYNEQFF
NA	TRBD1	TRBV9	TRBJ2-3	TGTGCCAGCAGCGTAGGTCTCGACAGGGCCACAGATACGCAGTATTTT	CASSVGLDRATDTQYF
few	TRBD2	TRBV7-9	TRBJ2-7	TGTGCCAGCAGCTCCCTAGCGGGAACTATCCCATTCCAGCAGTACTTC	CASSSLAGTIPFQQYF
NA	TRBD1	TRBV5-1	TRBJ1-1	TGCGCCAGCAGCTGGGGACAGATGAACACTGAAGCTTTCTTT	CASSWGQMNTEAFF
NA	TRBD1	TRBV7-8	TRBJ1-5	TGTGCCAGCAGCGCGTACAGGGGCGAAACTCAGCCCCAGCATTTT	CASSAYRGETQPQHF
NA	NA	TRBV27	TRBJ2-7	TGTGCCAGCAGTTCAACCTTAGGGGGGACCACCTACGAGCAGTACTTC	CASSSTLGGTTYEQYF
NA	NA	TRBV6-5	TRBJ1-1	TGTGCCAGCAGTTACTCGATAGGGAGGGGGGCTTTCTTT	CASSYSIGRGAFF
NA	NA	TRBV6-6	TRBJ1-4	TGTGCCAGCAGCGGGCGCACGTCAACTAATGAAAAACTGTTTTTT	CASSGRTSTNEKLFF
NA	TRBD1	TRBV7-9	TRBJ2-7	TGTGCCAGCAGCGTAGTCCTCGGGCAGGGGGCTTCCTACGAGCAGTACTTC	CASSVVLGQGASYEQYF
NA	NA	TRBV4-1	TRBJ2-1	TGCGCCAGCAACCAAGTCAGCGGCGGCTCCTACAATGAGCAGTTCTTC	CASNQVSGGSYNEQFF
NA	NA	TRBV5-6	TRBJ1-4	TGTGCCAGCAGCTCAGGGCTAGGGGGTCACAATGAAAAACTGTTTTTT	CASSSGLGGHNEKLFF
NA	TRBD2	TRBV5-1	TRBJ2-3	TGCGCCAGCAGCTTGGGGCGGGAGCCCACAGATACGCAGTATTTT	CASSLGREPTDTQYF
NA	NA	TRBV9	TRBJ2-5	TGTGCCAGCAGCGTAGTAGAGAGAGGGGGTTGGGAGACCCAGTACTTC	CASSVVERGGWETQYF
NA	TRBD1	TRBV7-6	TRBJ2-5	TGTGCCAGCAGCGACAGGGTCCAAGAGACCCAGTACTTC	CASSDRVQETQYF
NA	NA	TRBV4-3	TRBJ2-1	TGCGCCAGCAGCCGGTCGCGGGGGCGCTCCTACAATGAGCAGTTCTTC	CASSRSRGRSYNEQFF
once	TRBD1	TRBV6-5	TRBJ2-1	TGTGCCAGCAGCCCGTCCCGGGACAGGGACCATGAGCAGTTCTTC	CASSPSRDRDHEQFF
once	TRBD1	TRBV30	TRBJ1-4	TGTGCCTGGACTGAGGTAGACAGGGCAGGGAATGAAAAACTGTTTTTT	CAWTEVDRAGNEKLFF
few	NA	TRBV6-1	TRBJ1-1	TGTGCCAGCAGTGAACCCAGGCGGCTTACTGAAGCTTTCTTT	CASSEPRRLTEAFF
NA	NA	TRBV10-3	TRBJ1-2	TGTGCCATCAGTGAGTACAGGGAAAATACAGGCTACACCTTC	CAISEYRENTGYTF
NA	NA	TRBV10-3	TRBJ2-5	TGTGCCATCAGCCCGACAGAGTACCAAGAGACCCAGTACTTC	CAISPTEYQETQYF
once	NA	TRBV27	TRBJ2-5	TGTGCCAGCAGTTTATCGATCCTCAGTACCCAGTACTTC	CASSLSILSTQYF
NA	NA	TRBV4-3	TRBJ2-1	TGCGCCAGCAGCCAAGATAGGGGGGGCGATGAGCAGTTCTTC	CASSQDRGGDEQFF
NA	TRBD1	TRBV28	TRBJ1-1	TGTGCCAGCAGTTTAGAGGGGACAGGGGGCCTGTCTGAAGCTTTCTTT	CASSLEGTGGLSEAFF
NA	NA	TRBV15	TRBJ2-1	TGTGCCACCAGAGGGGGAAACTACAATGAGCAGTTCTTC	CATRGGNYNEQFF
NA	NA	TRBV9	TRBJ1-2	TGTGCCAGCAGCCACATCATTTATGGCTACACCTTC	CASSHIIYGYTF
NA	NA	TRBV27	TRBJ2-1	TGTGCCAGCAGTTTACAGTACTCACTCTTAAATGAGCAGTTCTTC	CASSLQYSLLNEQFF
NA	TRBD1	TRBV29-1	TRBJ2-7	TGCAGCGTCGCATCCGGGACAGGCCTATTCTACGAGCAGTACTTC	CSVASGTGLFYEQYF
NA	TRBD2	TRBV6-6	TRBJ2-7	TGTGCCACCATTAGCGGGAGTTCCTACGAGCAGTACTTC	CATISGSSYEQYF
NA	NA	TRBV5-5	TRBJ1-3	TGTGCCAGCAGCCCATGGACAGTCCTGGGGAACACCATATATTTT	CASSPWTVLGNTIYF
NA	NA	TRBV29-1	TRBJ1-2	TGCAGCGTTGAGAACAGGGAGCTCTATGGCTACACCTTC	CSVENRELYGYTF
NA	NA	TRBV21-1	TRBJ2-7	TGTGCCAGCAGCAAACCATTGGGACAGACCGTAGCCTACGAGCAGTACTTC	CASSKPLGQTVAYEQYF
NA	NA	TRBV18	TRBJ2-1	TGTGCCAGCTCACCACCTCCTAGCTGGGAGCAGTTCTTC	CASSPPPSWEQFF
NA	TRBD1	TRBV4-1	TRBJ1-5	TGCGCCAGCAGCCACGGTGGACAGGGCCCCAATCAGCCCCAGCATTTT	CASSHGGQGPNQPQHF
NA	TRBD2	TRBV6-5	TRBJ2-3	TGTGCCAGCAGTTACTCGGGACTAGCGGAGTCAGATACGCAGTATTTT	CASSYSGLAESDTQYF
NA	NA	TRBV5-1	TRBJ1-1	TGCGCCAGCAGCCCTGGGGGGGAAGACACTGAAGCTTTCTTT	CASSPGGEDTEAFF
few	NA	TRBV7-6	TRBJ2-2	TGTGCCAGCAGCCCGTTGGGGGCCGAGCTGTTTTTT	CASSPLGAELFF
NA	NA	TRBV9	TRBJ1-4	TGTGCCAGCAGCCTGAGTGGAGGGGCGAGCGAAAAACTGTTTTTT	CASSLSGGASEKLFF
NA	NA	TRBV7-9	TRBJ2-3	TGTGCCAGCAGCTTAGTAGAGACAGCGAATACGCAGTATTTT	CASSLVETANTQYF
NA	NA	TRBV15	TRBJ2-3	TGTGCCACCAGCGCCCTTCGAAGGAGCACAGATACGCAGTATTTT	CATSALRRSTDTQYF
NA	TRBD2	TRBV7-9	TRBJ2-1	TGTGCCAGCAGCTCGCGGACTAGCGGTCCTATGGAGCAGTTCTTC	CASSSRTSGPMEQFF
NA	NA	TRBV2	TRBJ1-2	TGTGCCAGCAGTGAAGCGGGGTACGGAGGCTATGGCTACACCTTC	CASSEAGYGGYGYTF
NA	TRBD1	TRBV27	TRBJ2-7	TGTGCCAGCAGCTGGGGACAGACCTACGAGCAGTACTTC	CASSWGQTYEQYF
once	NA	TRBV2	TRBJ2-1	TGTGCCAGTATCTCCCGTTCAGGTAGTGGGCAGTTCTTC	CASISRSGSGQFF
NA	TRBD1	TRBV5-5	TRBJ2-5	TGTGCCAGCAGCCTCTCCCCGACAGGGGGGCGGGAGACCCAGTACTTC	CASSLSPTGGRETQYF
NA	NA	TRBV5-5	TRBJ2-7	TGTGCCAGCAGCTCCGGATACTTCATCTCCTACGAGCAGTACTTC	CASSSGYFISYEQYF
NA	NA	TRBV18	TRBJ2-1	TGTGCCAGCCTTCAGGGTAGCTCCTACAATGAGCAGTTCTTC	CASLQGSSYNEQFF
NA	NA	TRBV12-2	TRBJ1-2	TGTGCAAGTCGCTTAGCGCGGGACAGGGAGCCTACTAACTATGGCTACACCTTC	CASRLARDREPTNYGYTF
NA	NA	TRBV5-6	TRBJ1-4	TGTGCCAGCAGCTTGGGAATGGGTGAAAAACTGTTTTTT	CASSLGMGEKLFF
NA	NA	TRBV28	TRBJ2-3	TGTGCCAGCAGTTTCCAGCGCAGCGCGGACACCACTTTGTACACAGATACGCAGTATTTT	CASSFQRSADTTLYTDTQYF
NA	TRBD2	TRBV5-1	TRBJ2-1	TGCGCCAGCAGCTTAGGGCTAGCGGGAGGGGCTTACAATGAGCAGTTCTTC	CASSLGLAGGAYNEQFF
NA	NA	TRBV6-5	TRBJ2-7	TGTGCCAGCAGTTACGGGGTAGCAGACGAGCAGTACTTC	CASSYGVADEQYF
NA	NA	TRBV2	TRBJ1-5	TGTGCCAGCAGTGAATCCAGTGTTAGTAATCAGCCCCAGCATTTT	CASSESSVSNQPQHF
NA	NA	TRBV29-1	TRBJ2-7	TGCAGCGTTGACGGGACCGGCTACGAGCAGTACTTC	CSVDGTGYEQYF
NA	TRBD1	TRBV19	TRBJ1-1	TGTGCCAGTAGTGCCCGGGACAGGACCCGCACTGAAGCTTTCTTT	CASSARDRTRTEAFF
once	NA	TRBV9	TRBJ2-7	TGTGCCAGCAGCGTAGAGGACCGGGCCGACAGAATATACTACGAGCAGTACTTC	CASSVEDRADRIYYEQYF